Reported below is one TCR beta chain. Measured with immunoSEQ multiplex PCR; TCRdb has only the in-frame clones, and not every one. The sample yields tens of thousands of clones, roughly 90% seen once. Trimming removed 4 bases at V and 7 bases at J, with 16 bases between. This CDR3 is built from 15 residues. CDR1 is ENHRY and CDR2 is SYGVKD in the germline V gene. This sample is drawn from a study of technical replicates of blood from several donors. The TCR originated in a human donor in good health. Some clones in this sample may be carry-over from other donors' samples. The sample consisted of PBMCs. This chain links TRBV10-3 with TRBJ2-2; a possible D gene is TRBD1 (6 bases). Written as DNA, the CDR3 is TGTGCCATCAGTGTTTCACAGGGATCTATCGGGGAGCTGTTTTTT. Its translation is CAISVSQGSIGELFF.